One sample yielded the 23 T cell receptor beta chains listed below, sequenced in a study of CD8 T cells in ankylosing spondylitis. Study observations and caveats: Ankylosing spondylitis blood appeared to carry a characteristic TCR beta motif of several highly homologous variants.

Each CDR3 protein gets one entry after TCRdb re-called the 5' RACE reads with MiXCR. The sample shows roughly 700,000 distinct CDR3 sequences, 15% to 20% of them seen only once. Their target antigens are unknown. The sequencing sample was made of blood, either unsorted or a sorted T cell fraction (not recorded which). The receptors derive from a male donor with ankylosing spondylitis.

This clonotype was picked up one time. The chain has TRBV7-8 and TRBJ2-3, with D maybe TRBD2 (7 bases). CDR1 and CDR2 (germline): SGHVS, FQNEAQ. The CDR3 sequence is 17 residues long. Trimming cost V 1 base and J 3 bases, with 17 bases left between them. Here the CDR3 reads CASSLGGAGAITDTQYF. In DNA form, the CDR3 reads TGTGCCAGCAGCTTAGGGGGGGCGGGAGCGATTACAGATACGCAGTATTTT.

This clonotype was picked up a small number of times. The chain carries TRBV20-1 and TRBJ2-4; a weak D match, TRBD2 (5 bases). Looked up from germline, CDR1 is DFQATT and CDR2 is SNEGSKA (reference sequence). V was shortened by 4 bases and J by 0 bases, with 22 bases between the two germline ends. The CDR3 extends over 18 amino acids. The CDR3 loop is CSAISSGYINVAKNIQYF. The CDR3 coding sequence is TGCAGTGCTATTTCCTCGGGGTACATCAACGTAGCCAAAAACATTCAGTACTTC.

The chain links TRBV20-1 to TRBJ2-1; D gene ambiguous. Per germline, CDR1 DFQATT and CDR2 SNEGSKA (reference sequence). This CDR3 region has 12 residues. Trimming left V 0 bases short and J 9 bases short, with 9 bases between. The chain's CDR3 is CSAREGSIEQFF. DNA of the CDR3: TGCAGTGCTAGAGAGGGTAGTATTGAGCAGTTCTTC.

This clonotype was observed a handful of times. The chain has TRBV5-5 and TRBJ1-2; 7 bases are shared with TRBD1. The junction had 13 bases not matched to a gene; V was cut back by 4 bases and J by 7 bases. The CDR3 has 15 residues. Germline-derived CDR1 and CDR2 are SGHKS and YYEKEE (reference sequence). In DNA, the CDR3 is TGTGCCAGCAGCATCTCCCTAACAGGGGAGAGTGGCTACACCTTC. It codes for CASSISLTGESGYTF.

This clonotype was counted ten times or more. This rearrangement joins TRBV7-3 to TRBJ2-3, with 9 nucleotides matching TRBD2. V lost 2 bases and J lost 2; bases outside the gene matches: 14. In germline, CDR1 is SGHTA, CDR2 FQGTGA. This CDR3 is built from 19 residues. In DNA, the CDR3 is TGTGCCAGCAGCTTAGGGGTAGCGGGAGACGGAGAGGACACAGATACGCAGTATTTT. It codes for CASSLGVAGDGEDTDTQYF.

V and J are TRBV2 and TRBJ2-3; 9 positions agree with TRBD2. There are 14 residues in the CDR3. Trimming took 7 bases from V and 2 from J; bases not matched to a gene: 4. Looked up from germline, CDR1 is SNHLY and CDR2 is FYNNEI. The CDR3 protein is CASTSGGNTDTQYF. The CDR3 nucleotides are TGTGCCAGCACAAGCGGGGGGAACACAGATACGCAGTATTTT.

This clonotype was seen a handful of times. CDR3 amino acids: CASSFDRGKLFF. In DNA, the CDR3 is TGTGCCAGCAGCTTTGACAGGGGGAAGCTGTTTTTT. This rearrangement joins TRBV11-2 to TRBJ1-4; 9 positions agree with TRBD1. Per the germline V gene, CDR1 is SGHAT and CDR2 is FQNNGV. The CDR3 covers 12 residues. V was pared by 3 bases and J by 14 bases, with 4 bases of the junction left unmatched.

CDR3 coding DNA: TGTGCCAGCAGGGAGACAGGGAGCGCTGGTAAAGCTTTCTTT. The encoded protein is CASRETGSAGKAFF. The genes are TRBV28 and TRBJ1-1, with TRBD1 matching over 7 bases. Germline CDR1 is MDHEN and CDR2 is SYDVKM. V was pared by 6 bases and J by 9 bases, with 13 bases of the junction left unmatched. The length of the CDR3 is 14 residues. The entire variable domain, with the rest obtained from reference TRBV28 and TRBJ1-1, is as follows: DVKVTQSSRYLVKRTGEKVFLECVQDMDHENMFWYRQDPGLGLRLIYFSYDVKMKEKGDIPEGYSVSREKKERFSLILESASTNQTSMYLCASRETGSAGKAFFGQGTRLTVV.

This clonotype occurred many times. The rearrangement joins TRBV12-3 or TRBV12-4 to TRBJ1-2, with D maybe TRBD1 (6 bases). There are 12 residues in the CDR3. With 3 bases removed from V and 13 bases from J, the gap between germline ends came to 15 bases. Here the CDR3 reads CASSLQDRPSTF. For the CDR3, the DNA is TGTGCCAGCAGTTTGCAAGACAGGCCATCCACCTTC.

This clonotype was seen only a few times. The chain has TRBV6-5 and TRBJ2-3; TRBD1 is a possible D gene (6 bases). Germline CDR1 and CDR2: MNHEY and SVGAGI. CDR3 size: 12 residues. V was shortened by 10 bases and J by 5 bases, with 13 bases between the two germline ends. DNA of the CDR3: TGTGCCACCCGGAGAGGGGGAGATACGCAGTATTTT. It encodes CATRRGGDTQYF.

This rearrangement joins TRBV11-1 to TRBJ2-3; possible D gene TRBD2, 5 bases. Germline lookup yields CDR1 SGHAT and CDR2 FQDESV (reference sequence). The CDR3 runs to 15 residues. V lost 0 bases, J lost 4 bases, and 11 bases lay in between. The CDR3 reads CASSLAGEAADTQYF. In DNA form, the CDR3 reads TGTGCCAGCAGCTTAGCGGGAGAGGCGGCAGATACGCAGTATTTT.

The V call is TRBV7-8, the J call TRBJ1-3; 8 nucleotides agree with TRBD1. The V segment lost 4 bases and the J segment 2 bases; nucleotides outside the gene matches: 4. CDR3 length: 15 residues. Germline-derived CDR1 and CDR2 are SGHVS and FQNEAQ. The CDR3 region has the DNA TGTGCCAGCAGCTCACGGACAGGGACTGGAAACACCATATATTTT. This gives the protein CASSSRTGTGNTIYF.

V usage is TRBV7-8 and J usage is TRBJ1-1; TRBD1 might be the D (6 bases). Trimming cost V 1 base and J 5 bases, with 17 bases left between them. The germline gives CDR1 SGHVS, CDR2 FQNEAQ. The CDR3 runs 16 residues. CDR3 region: CASSLGVRGGGTEAFF. CDR3 DNA sequence: TGTGCCAGCAGCTTAGGGGTCAGGGGAGGGGGAACTGAAGCTTTCTTT. Variable domain in full (rest from reference TRBV7-8 and TRBJ1-1): GAGVSQSPRYKVAKRGQDVALRCDPISGHVSLFWYQQALGQGPEFLTYFQNEAQLDKSGLPSDRFFAERPEGSVSTLKIQRTQQEDSAVYLCASSLGVRGGGTEAFFGQGTRLTVV.

The rearrangement links TRBV12-3 or TRBV12-4 to TRBJ1-3; no clear D gene. V was trimmed by 6 bases and J by 6 bases, leaving 15 bases between them. The CDR3 covers 14 residues. CDR3 in DNA: TGTGCCAGCAGGGCCCCTGGGTGGGTAAACACCATATATTTT. This sequence encodes CASRAPGWVNTIYF.

In this sample, this clonotype turned up a few times. The rearrangement uses TRBV6-1 and TRBJ2-5; 7 bases are shared with TRBD2. CDR1 is MNHNS and CDR2 is SASEGT in the germline V gene. This CDR3 is 16 amino acids long. The junction had 11 bases not matched to a gene; V was cut back by 7 bases and J by 0 bases. The CDR3 protein is CASNSAAGTYQETQYF. As DNA, the CDR3 is TGTGCCAGCAACTCGGCAGCGGGGACGTACCAAGAGACCCAGTACTTC.

This rearrangement joins TRBV28 to TRBJ2-1; 9 bases match TRBD2. Trimming cost V 10 bases and J 5 bases; bases outside gene matches: 9. Germline CDR1 MDHEN, CDR2 SYDVKM. This CDR3 region has 14 residues. DNA for the CDR3: TGTGCCAACCAAGCGGGAGGACCCAACAATGAGCAGTTCTTC. It is translated as CANQAGGPNNEQFF.

This clonotype was observed at least ten times. This chain uses TRBV6-4 with TRBJ2-1, with a possible D match to TRBD2 (6 bases). From germline, CDR1 is MRHNA and CDR2 SNTAGT. The germline V and J ends were trimmed by 0 bases and 11 bases, with 17 bases remaining between them. CDR3 length: 15 residues. The CDR3 loop reads CASSDSGLGGTQQFF. CDR3 bases: TGTGCCAGCAGTGACTCCGGCTTGGGGGGAACTCAGCAGTTCTTC.

The chain uses TRBV7-2 and TRBJ2-1; the D is unclear. Germline V gives CDR1 SGHTA, CDR2 FQGNSA. The CDR3 is made up of 16 amino acids. Trimming took off 2 bases at V and 0 bases at J, with 11 bases between the two ends. The CDR3 DNA follows: TGTGCCAGCAGCTTAATTCCATTGAGCTCCTACAATGAGCAGTTCTTC. As protein: CASSLIPLSSYNEQFF.

This clonotype turned up a few times. V usage is TRBV7-3 and J usage is TRBJ2-3; D may correspond to TRBD1 or TRBD2 (5 bases each). Trimming removed 5 bases from V and 4 bases from J, with 16 bases in between. The CDR3 extends over 15 amino acids. The V gene's germline CDR1 is SGHTA and CDR2 FQGTGA. The CDR3 spells CASSPDRHGADTQYF. CDR3 DNA sequence: TGTGCCAGCAGCCCCGACAGACACGGGGCAGATACGCAGTATTTT.

The chain uses TRBV4-2 and TRBJ2-1; perhaps TRBD1 as D (5 bases). Germline values: CDR1 LGHNA, CDR2 YNFKEQ. The CDR3 totals 15 residues. Trimming took 0 bases from V and 4 from J, leaving 10 bases between them. The CDR3 sequence: CASSQEVRVYNEQFF. For the CDR3, the DNA is TGTGCCAGCAGCCAAGAGGTCAGGGTATACAATGAGCAGTTCTTC.

This clonotype was counted a few times. The chain combines TRBV12-3 or TRBV12-4 with TRBJ2-5, with 14 positions matching TRBD2. This CDR3 comprises 16 residues. With 6 bases clipped from V and 0 bases from J, the junction kept 3 bases outside the gene matches. In DNA form, the CDR3 reads TGTGCCAGCAGCGGGACTAGCGGGGGCTACCAAGAGACCCAGTACTTC. Encoded protein: CASSGTSGGYQETQYF.

The rearrangement links TRBV7-9 to TRBJ1-2; D not certain. Germline values: CDR1 SEHNR, CDR2 FQNEAQ (reference sequence). Trimming cost V 4 bases and J 2 bases, with 20 bases left between them. The CDR3 spans 17 residues. CDR3 nucleotide sequence: TGTGCCAGCAGCTCCCAAGGTGGGGTAGGAATAAACTATGGCTACACCTTC. Its translation is CASSSQGGVGINYGYTF.

The chain employs TRBV28 and TRBJ2-1; D assignment may be TRBD1 or TRBD2 (6 bases each). From germline, CDR1 is MDHEN and CDR2 SYDVKM. Trimming pared 4 bases from V and 0 bases from J, leaving 13 bases between. The CDR3 totals 16 residues. The CDR3 loop is CASSSRGGSSYNEQFF. CDR3 DNA: TGTGCCAGCAGTTCAAGAGGGGGGAGCTCCTACAATGAGCAGTTCTTC.